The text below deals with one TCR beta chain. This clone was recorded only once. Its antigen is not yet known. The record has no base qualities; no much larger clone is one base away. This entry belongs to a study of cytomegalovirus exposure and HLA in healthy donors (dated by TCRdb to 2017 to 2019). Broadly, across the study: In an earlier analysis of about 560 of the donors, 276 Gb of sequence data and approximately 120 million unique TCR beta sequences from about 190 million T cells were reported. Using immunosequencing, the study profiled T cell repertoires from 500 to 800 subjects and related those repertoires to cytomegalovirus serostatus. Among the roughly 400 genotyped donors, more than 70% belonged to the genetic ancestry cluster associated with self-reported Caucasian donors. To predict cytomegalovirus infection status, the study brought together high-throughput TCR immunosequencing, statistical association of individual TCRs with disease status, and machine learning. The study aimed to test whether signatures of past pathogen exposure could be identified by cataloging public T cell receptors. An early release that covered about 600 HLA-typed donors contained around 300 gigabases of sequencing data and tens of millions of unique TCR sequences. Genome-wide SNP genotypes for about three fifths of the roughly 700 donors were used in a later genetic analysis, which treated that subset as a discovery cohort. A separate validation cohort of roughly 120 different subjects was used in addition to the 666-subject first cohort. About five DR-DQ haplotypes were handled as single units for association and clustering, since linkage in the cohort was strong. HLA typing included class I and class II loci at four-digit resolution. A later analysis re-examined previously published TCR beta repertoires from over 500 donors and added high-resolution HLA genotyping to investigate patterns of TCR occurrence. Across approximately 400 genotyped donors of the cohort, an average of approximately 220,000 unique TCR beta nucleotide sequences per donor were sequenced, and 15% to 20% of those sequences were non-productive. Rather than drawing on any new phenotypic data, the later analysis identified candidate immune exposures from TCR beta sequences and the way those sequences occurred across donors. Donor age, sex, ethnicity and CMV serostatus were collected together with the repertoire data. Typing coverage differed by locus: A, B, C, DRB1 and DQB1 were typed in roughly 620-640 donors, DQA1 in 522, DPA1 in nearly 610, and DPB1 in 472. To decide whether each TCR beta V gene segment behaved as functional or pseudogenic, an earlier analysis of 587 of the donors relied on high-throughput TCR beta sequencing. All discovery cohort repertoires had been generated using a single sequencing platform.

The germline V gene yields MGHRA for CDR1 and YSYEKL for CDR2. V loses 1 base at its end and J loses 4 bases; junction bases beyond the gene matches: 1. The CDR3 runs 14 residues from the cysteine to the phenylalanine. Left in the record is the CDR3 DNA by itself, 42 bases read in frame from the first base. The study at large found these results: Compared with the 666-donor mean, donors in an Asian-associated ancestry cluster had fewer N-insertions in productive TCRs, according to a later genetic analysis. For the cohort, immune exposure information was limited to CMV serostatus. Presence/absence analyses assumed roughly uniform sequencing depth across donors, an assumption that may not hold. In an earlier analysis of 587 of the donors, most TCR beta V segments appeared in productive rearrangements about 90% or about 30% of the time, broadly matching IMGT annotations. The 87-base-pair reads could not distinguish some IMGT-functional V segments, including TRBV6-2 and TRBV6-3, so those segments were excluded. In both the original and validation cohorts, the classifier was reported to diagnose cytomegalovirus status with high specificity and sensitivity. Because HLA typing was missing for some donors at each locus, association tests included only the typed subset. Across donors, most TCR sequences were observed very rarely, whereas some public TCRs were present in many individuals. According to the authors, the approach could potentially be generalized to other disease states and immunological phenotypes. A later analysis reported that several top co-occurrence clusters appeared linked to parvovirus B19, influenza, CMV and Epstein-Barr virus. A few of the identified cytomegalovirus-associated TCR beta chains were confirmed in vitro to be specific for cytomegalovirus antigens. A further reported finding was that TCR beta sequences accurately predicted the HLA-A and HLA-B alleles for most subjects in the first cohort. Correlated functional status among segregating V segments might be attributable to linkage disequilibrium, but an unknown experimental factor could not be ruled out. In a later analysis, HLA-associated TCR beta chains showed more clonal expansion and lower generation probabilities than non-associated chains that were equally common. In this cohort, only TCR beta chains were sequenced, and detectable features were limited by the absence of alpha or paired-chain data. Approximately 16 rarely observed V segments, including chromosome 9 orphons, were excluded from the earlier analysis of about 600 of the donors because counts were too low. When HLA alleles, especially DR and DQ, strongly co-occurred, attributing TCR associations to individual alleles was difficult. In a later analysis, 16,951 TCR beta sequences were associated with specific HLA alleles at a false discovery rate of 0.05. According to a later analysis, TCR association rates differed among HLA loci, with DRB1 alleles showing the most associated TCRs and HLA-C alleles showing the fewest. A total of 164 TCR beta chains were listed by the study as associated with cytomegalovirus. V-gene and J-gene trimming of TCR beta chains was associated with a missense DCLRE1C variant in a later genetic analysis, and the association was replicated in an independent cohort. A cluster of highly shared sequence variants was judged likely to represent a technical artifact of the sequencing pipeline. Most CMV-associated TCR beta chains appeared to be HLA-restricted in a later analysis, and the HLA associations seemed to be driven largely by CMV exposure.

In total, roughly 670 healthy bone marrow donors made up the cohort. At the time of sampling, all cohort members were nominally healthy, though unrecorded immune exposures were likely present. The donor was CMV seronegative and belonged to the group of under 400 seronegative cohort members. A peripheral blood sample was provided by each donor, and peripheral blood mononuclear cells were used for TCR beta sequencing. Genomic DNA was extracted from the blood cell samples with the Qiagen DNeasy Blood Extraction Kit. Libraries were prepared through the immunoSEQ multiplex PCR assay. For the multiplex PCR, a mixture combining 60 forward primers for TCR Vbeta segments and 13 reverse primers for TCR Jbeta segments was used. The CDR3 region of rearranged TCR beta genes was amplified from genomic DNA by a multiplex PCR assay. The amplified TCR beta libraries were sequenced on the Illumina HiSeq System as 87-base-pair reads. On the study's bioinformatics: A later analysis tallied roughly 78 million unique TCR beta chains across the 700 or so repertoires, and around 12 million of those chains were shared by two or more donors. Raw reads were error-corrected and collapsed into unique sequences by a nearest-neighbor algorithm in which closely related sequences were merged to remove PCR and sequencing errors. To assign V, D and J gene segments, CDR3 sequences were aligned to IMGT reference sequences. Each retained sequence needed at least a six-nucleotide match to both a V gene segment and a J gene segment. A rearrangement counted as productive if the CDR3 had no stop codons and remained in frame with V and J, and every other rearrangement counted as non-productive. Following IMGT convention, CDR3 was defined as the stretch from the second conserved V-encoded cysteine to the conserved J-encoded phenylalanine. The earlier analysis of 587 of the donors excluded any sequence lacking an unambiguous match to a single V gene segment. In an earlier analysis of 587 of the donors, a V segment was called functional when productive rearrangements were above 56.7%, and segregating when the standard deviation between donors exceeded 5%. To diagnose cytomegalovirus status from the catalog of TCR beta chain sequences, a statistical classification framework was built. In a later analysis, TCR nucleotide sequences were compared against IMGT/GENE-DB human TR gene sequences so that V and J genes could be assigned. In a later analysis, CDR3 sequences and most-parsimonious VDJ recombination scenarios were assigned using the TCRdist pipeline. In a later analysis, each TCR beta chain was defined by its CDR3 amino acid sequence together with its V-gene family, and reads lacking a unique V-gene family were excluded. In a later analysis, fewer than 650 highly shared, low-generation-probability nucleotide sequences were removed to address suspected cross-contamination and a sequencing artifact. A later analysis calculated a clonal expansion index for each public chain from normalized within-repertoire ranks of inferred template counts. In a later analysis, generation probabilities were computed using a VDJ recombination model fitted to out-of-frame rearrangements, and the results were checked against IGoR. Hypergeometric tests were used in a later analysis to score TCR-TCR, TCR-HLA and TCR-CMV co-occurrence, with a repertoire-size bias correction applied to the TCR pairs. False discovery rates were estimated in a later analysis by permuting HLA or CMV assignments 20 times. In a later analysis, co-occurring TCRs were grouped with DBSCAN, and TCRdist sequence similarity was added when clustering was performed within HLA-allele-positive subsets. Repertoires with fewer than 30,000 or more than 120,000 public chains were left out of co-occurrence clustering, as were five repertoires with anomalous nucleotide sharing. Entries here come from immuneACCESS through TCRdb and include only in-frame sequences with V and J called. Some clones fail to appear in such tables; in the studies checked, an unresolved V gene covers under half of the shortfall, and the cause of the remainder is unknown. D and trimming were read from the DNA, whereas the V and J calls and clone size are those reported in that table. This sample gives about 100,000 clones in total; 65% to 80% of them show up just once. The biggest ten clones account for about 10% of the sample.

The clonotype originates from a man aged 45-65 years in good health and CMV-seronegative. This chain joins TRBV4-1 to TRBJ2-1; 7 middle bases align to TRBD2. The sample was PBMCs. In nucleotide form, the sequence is TGCGCCAGCAGCCAAGGGGACTATTACAATGAGCAGTTCTTC. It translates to CASSQGDYYNEQFF.